Listed here are 16 T cell receptor beta chains from one sample, sequenced in a study of T-cell reconstitution after alpha-beta-depleted transplantation in children. Unique molecular identifiers were built into the TCRbeta library. TCRdb independently ran MiXCR on the PCR reads; one entry per CDR3 protein. The sample holds 280,000 or so distinct CDR3 sequences, 11% seen once. The sequencing used peripheral blood, collected 180 days after TCRalphabeta/CD19-depleted stem cell transplant. These receptors came from a male patient between 2 and 15 years old who had a stem cell transplant for chronic granulomatous disease, so the T cells may come from the graft donor.

This clonotype was counted at least ten times. This chain connects TRBV27 to TRBJ1-5; D is unclear. V lost 1 base and J lost 2, with 9 bases in between. CDR3 length: 15 amino acids. The germline gives CDR1 MNHEY, CDR2 SMNVEV (reference sequence). The CDR3 DNA is TGTGCCAGCAGTTTATTGGGGTTCGGCAATCAGCCCCAGCATTTT. This encodes CASSLLGFGNQPQHF.

As concerns this clonotype: A junction end diverges from the germline sequence, so it may reflect a read error. The rearrangement joins TRBV20-1 to TRBJ2-6; D gene ambiguous. CDR3 size: 17 residues. CDR1 is DFQATT and CDR2 is SNEGSKA in the germline V gene (reference sequence). The CDR3 protein is CSVRGQVSNSGANVLTF. CDR3 nucleotide sequence: TGCAGTGTTAGAGGCCAGGTTTCGAACTCTGGGGCCAACGTCCTGACTTTC.

Concerning this clonotype itself: A far larger clone differs by one base, so this is likely a read error. The chain carries TRBV18 and TRBJ2-3; D is ambiguous. V lost 2 bases, J lost 3 bases, and 3 bases lay in between. CDR1 is KGHSH, CDR2 LQKENI, per germline. The CDR3 totals 12 residues. CDR3 sequence reads: CASSPMTDTQYF. CDR3 coding DNA: TGTGCCAGCTCACCAATGACAGATACGCAGTATTTT.

The rearrangement joins TRBV20-1 to TRBJ2-2; the match to TRBD2 covers 10 bases. The CDR3 consists of 15 residues. Germline V gene data show CDR1 as DFQATT and CDR2 as SNEGSKA (reference sequence). V was pared by 3 bases and J by 4 bases, with 5 bases of the junction left unmatched. The CDR3 sequence is CSASRAGGVTGELFF. In DNA form, the CDR3 reads TGCAGTGCTAGCCGAGCGGGGGGGGTCACCGGGGAGCTGTTTTTT.

There are many counts of this clonotype. The rearrangement links TRBV12-3 or TRBV12-4 to TRBJ2-3, with 9 bases aligning to TRBD2. V lost 4 bases to trimming and J lost 0 bases; unmatched junction nucleotides: 5. The CDR3 is 16 residues long. The CDR3 protein is CASSSRLADSTDTQYF. DNA for the CDR3: TGTGCCAGCAGTTCCCGACTAGCGGACAGCACAGATACGCAGTATTTT.

The chain joins TRBV7-2 to TRBJ2-1, with D possibly being TRBD1 (5 bases). The CDR3 loop spans 10 amino acids. The germline V gene has CDR1 SGHTA and CDR2 FQGNSA. The germline V and J ends were trimmed by 5 bases and 10 bases, with 6 bases remaining between them. The CDR3 is CASSAGEQFF. DNA for the CDR3: TGTGCCAGCAGCGCAGGGGAGCAGTTCTTC.

This clonotype was seen many times. This rearrangement joins TRBV12-3 or TRBV12-4 to TRBJ1-5; TRBD1 might be the D (6 bases). Trimming cost V 6 bases and J 0 bases, with 9 bases left between them. This CDR3 has 14 residues. In DNA, the CDR3 is TGTGCCAGCAGAGAGGACAGTAGCAATCAGCCCCAGCATTTT. As protein: CASREDSSNQPQHF.

Notes on this clonotype: This sequence may be a read error, since a much larger clone differs from it by one base. The CDR3 end shows no conserved phenylalanine or tryptophan, and so a read error is likely. The chain is built from TRBV20-1 and TRBJ2-1; TRBD2 matches at 7 bases. CDR3 size: 14 residues. J was trimmed by 9 bases and V by 0 bases; bases with no gene match: 8. CDR1 is DFQATT, CDR2 SNEGSKA, per germline (reference sequence). CDR3 sequence (DNA): TGCAGTGCTAGAGATTTAGGTCCGGGGGGTGAGCAGTTCTCC. Its translation: CSARDLGPGGEQFS.

This clonotype was observed at least ten times. The chain carries TRBV29-1 and TRBJ2-5; 8 positions match TRBD1. CDR3 length: 14 amino acids. Germline CDR1 reads SQVTM; CDR2 reads ANQGSEA. The V segment lost 1 base and the J segment 5 bases; nucleotides outside the gene matches: 6. Written as DNA, the CDR3 is TGCAGCGTTGAAGGGGGATCAGGGGGCGAGACCCAGTACTTC. The encoded protein is CSVEGGSGGETQYF.

This clonotype was observed once. This sequence joins TRBV7-2 and TRBJ2-5, with D possibly being TRBD2 (5 bases). Trimming took off 5 bases at V and 1 base at J, with 14 bases between the two ends. Germline lookup yields CDR1 SGHTA and CDR2 FQGNSA. The CDR3 runs 15 residues. The CDR3 reads CASSPGLNLQETQYF. CDR3 bases: TGTGCCAGCAGCCCCGGACTGAACCTCCAAGAGACCCAGTACTTC.

This clonotype occurred many times. The chain employs TRBV12-5 and TRBJ2-3, with D possibly TRBD1 on 6 matching bases. The CDR3 has 14 residues. Germline lookup yields CDR1 LGHNT and CDR2 FRNRAP. The V and J ends lost 6 bases and 4 bases respectively, with 14 bases between them. The CDR3 DNA reads TGTGCTAGTGGACCCGGACAGTTGGCAGATACGCAGTATTTT. It yields the protein CASGPGQLADTQYF.

This clonotype showed up many times. This rearrangement joins TRBV7-8 to TRBJ2-7, with D unclear. The germline gives CDR1 SGHVS, CDR2 FQNEAQ. The CDR3 is 14 amino acids. Trimming cost V 2 bases and J 1 base, with 9 bases left between them. CDR3 sequence: CASSLRLTSYEQYF. The CDR3 DNA reads TGTGCCAGCAGCTTACGGCTAACTTCCTACGAGCAGTACTTC.

This clonotype has ten or more counts. The V call is TRBV12-3 or TRBV12-4, the J call TRBJ2-6; no definite D call. With 7 bases removed from V and 4 bases from J, the gap between germline ends came to 11 bases. CDR3 length: 14 residues. CDR3: CASKPPRGANVLTF. CDR3 bases: TGTGCCAGCAAGCCCCCTCGGGGGGCCAACGTCCTGACTTTC.

Many counts were recorded for this clonotype. This chain links TRBV5-1 with TRBJ2-1, with 7 bases fitting TRBD2. Germline CDR1 and CDR2: SGHRS and YFSETQ. The length of the CDR3 is 17 residues. Trimming at V came to 2 bases and at J to 0 bases, leaving 8 bases not matched to a gene. CDR3 sequence reads: CASSFKKGLNSYNEQFF. The CDR3 nucleotides read TGCGCCAGCAGCTTCAAAAAGGGACTAAACTCCTACAATGAGCAGTTCTTC.

This clonotype was picked up many times. The chain employs TRBV20-1 and TRBJ1-2, with D uncertain. V was pared by 2 bases and J by 4 bases, with 17 bases between. The CDR3 contains 15 residues. The V gene's germline CDR1 is DFQATT and CDR2 SNEGSKA (reference sequence). Here the CDR3 reads CSARPEEGGFYGYTF. The CDR3 DNA is TGCAGTGCTAGACCGGAGGAGGGAGGGTTCTATGGCTACACCTTC.

This clonotype was observed many times. The CDR3 spells CASSYSTSGGDTQYF. The CDR3 bases are TGTGCCAGCAGTTACTCCACTAGCGGGGGGGATACGCAGTATTTT. The chain combines TRBV6-5 with TRBJ2-3; TRBD2 matches 12 bases. The V gene's germline CDR1 is MNHEY and CDR2 SVGAGI. The CDR3 length is 15 residues. Trimming at V came to 0 bases and at J to 6 bases, leaving 1 base not matched to a gene.